This TCR beta chain was recorded in a study of shared clonotypes between healthy human individuals. Concerning this clone: Its antigen remains unknown.

The study, taken as a whole, reports: Inspection by rarefaction showed sorted-subset sequencing to be incomplete despite large depth.

Genomic DNA (from each subset) was split evenly across several immunoSEQ plates. The data were produced by immunoSEQ multiplex PCR, yet TCRdb's version contains in-frame clones alone and is incomplete. Among 2 million to 2.5 million clones listed, over 90% were seen once. The receptor comes from a man younger than 30 in good health. Some clones in this sample may be carry-over from other donors' samples. What was sequenced was naive CD4+ T cells from PBMCs. Subset given: CD45RA+ positively selected.

This CDR3 reads CASSHLVYRGQDTEAFF. The CDR3 bases are TGTGCCAGCAGCCACTTAGTTTACAGGGGGCAGGACACTGAAGCTTTCTTT. The V call is TRBV27, the J call TRBJ1-1, with 9 bases aligning to TRBD1. V dropped 6 bases and J dropped 3; count of bases not matched to a gene: 14. Germline loops: CDR1 MNHEY, CDR2 SMNVEV (reference sequence). The CDR3 length is 17 residues.